This T cell receptor (beta chain) was observed in a study of neurological immune-mediated disorders. TCRdb re-derived calls from the 5' RACE reads in MiXCR, one entry per CDR3 protein. The sample consists of some 77,000 distinct CDR3 sequences, 9.4% of them appearing once. This CDR3 contains 16 residues. Germline V lookup: CDR1 SGHRS, CDR2 YFSETQ. Between the trimmed V and J ends, which lost 0 bases and 0 bases, there was a span of 7 bases. This clonotype has ten or more counts. J is TRBJ2-6 and V is TRBV5-1, with D perhaps matching TRBD1 (5 bases). This clonotype was obtained from a man aged 45 to 65 in good health. The sample was PBMCs. DNA for the CDR3: TGCGCCAGCAGCTTGGACAGGAGCTCTGGGGCCAACGTCCTGACTTTC. Amino acids: CASSLDRSSGANVLTF.